Shown below are 9 T cell receptor beta chains from a single sample sequenced in a study of patients and donors after allogeneic stem cell transplantation. One entry per CDR3 protein results from TCRdb running MiXCR on the RT-PCR reads. Among about a million distinct CDR3 sequences listed, roughly 18% were seen once. The specimen was blood, either unsorted or a sorted T cell fraction (not recorded which). These receptors came from a human donor who was either an allogeneic HSCT recipient or a stem cell or donor lymphocyte infusion donor (not recorded which). It is not recorded whose cells these are; they may come from a transplant donor.

The chain joins TRBV7-3 to TRBJ1-1; tentative D call: TRBD1 (6 bases). Germline values: CDR1 SGHTA, CDR2 FQGTGA. V was pared by 3 bases and J by 1 base, with 15 bases between. This CDR3 is 16 amino acids long. In DNA, the CDR3 is TGTGCCAGCAGCTTGAACTACAGGGCACCGAACACTGAAGCTTTCTTT. This gives the protein CASSLNYRAPNTEAFF. The variable domain in full, with the rest retrieved from reference TRBV7-3 and TRBJ1-1, is GAGVSQTPSNKVTEKGKYVELRCDPISGHTALYWYRQSLGQGPEFLIYFQGTGAADDSGLPNDRFFAVRPEGSVSTLKIQRTERGDSAVYLCASSLNYRAPNTEAFFGQGTRLTVV.

This clonotype was seen repeatedly, ten times or more. The chain has TRBV12-3 or TRBV12-4 and TRBJ2-7; a weak D match, TRBD1 (6 bases). The CDR3 has 13 residues. V lost 1 base and J 5 bases, leaving 9 bases between the germline ends. DNA of the CDR3: TGTGCCAGCAGTTTAGGACAGGTCAACGAGCAGTACTTC. It is translated as CASSLGQVNEQYF.

The chain employs TRBV9 and TRBJ1-2; 7 nucleotides line up with TRBD1. Per the germline V gene, CDR1 is SGDLS and CDR2 is YYNGEE. V shed 4 bases and J 5 bases; nucleotides not matched to a gene: 14. This CDR3 is built from 16 residues. The CDR3 spells CASSSSSGTAGYGYTF. Here the CDR3 DNA reads TGTGCCAGCAGCTCCTCCTCCGGGACAGCAGGGTATGGCTACACCTTC.

The chain recombines TRBV4-3 with TRBJ2-1; TRBD2 might be the D (6 bases). Trimming left V 0 bases short and J 8 bases short, with 17 bases between. This CDR3 spans 16 amino acids. Germline assignment: CDR1 LGHNA and CDR2 YSLEER. The CDR3 nucleotides read TGCGCCAGCAGCCAAGAGGCCCTACAAGGAGGGGATGAGCAGTTCTTC. Protein: CASSQEALQGGDEQFF.

This clonotype was detected a few times. The V gene is TRBV15, the J gene TRBJ2-1; D is undetermined. CDR1 and CDR2 (germline): LNHNV, YYDKDF (reference sequence). The CDR3 is 17 amino acids. V lost 0 bases and J 0 bases, leaving 12 bases between the germline ends. CDR3 DNA sequence: TGTGCCACCAGCAGAGATCGGAGCCTGGGCTCCTACAATGAGCAGTTCTTC. As protein: CATSRDRSLGSYNEQFF.

The rearrangement uses TRBV4-1 and TRBJ1-2; possible D gene TRBD1, 6 bases. The CDR3 loop spans 19 amino acids. CDR1 and CDR2 from the germline V gene are MGHRA and YSYEKL. V was cut by 3 bases and J by 6 bases, with 29 bases left in between. The CDR3: CASSHHPGFGQPQHHGYTF. Here the CDR3 DNA reads TGCGCCAGCAGCCACCATCCTGGGTTTGGACAGCCTCAGCATCATGGCTACACCTTC.

CDR3 sequence (DNA): TGCAGTGCTAGTGGAGCAGGGTTGGACGAGCAGTACTTC. Its translation: CSASGAGLDEQYF. V and J are TRBV20-1 and TRBJ2-7; possible D gene TRBD1, 5 bases. Germline V lookup: CDR1 DFQATT, CDR2 SNEGSKA (reference sequence). Deletions cut 3 bases from V and 5 bases from J, with 14 bases between. The CDR3 runs 13 residues.

This clonotype was observed many times. V and J are TRBV12-3 or TRBV12-4 and TRBJ1-2, with TRBD1 as a possible D gene (6 bases). The V end lost 3 bases, the J end lost 8 bases, and 16 bases lay between the germline ends. The CDR3 spans 14 residues. The CDR3 DNA reads as TGTGCCAGCAGTTTTGGGGGCAGGGTAGGGGGCTACACCTTC. Its translation: CASSFGGRVGGYTF.

The chain uses TRBV12-3 or TRBV12-4 and TRBJ1-2, with D maybe TRBD1 (5 bases). This CDR3 has 15 residues. With 1 base removed from V and 4 bases from J, the gap between germline ends came to 13 bases. The CDR3 loop reads CASSLGGVVGYGYTF. CDR3 nucleotides: TGTGCCAGCAGTTTAGGGGGGGTAGTGGGCTATGGCTACACCTTC.